Listed here are 32 T cell receptor beta chains from one sample, sequenced in a study of immune evolution from preneoplasia to lung adenocarcinoma. Data came from immunoSEQ multiplex PCR; TCRdb stores just in-frame clones and leaves some out. Found here are 35,000 or so clones, 74% of them singletons; the top ten hold roughly 6.6%. The specimen was FFPE invasive lung adenocarcinoma tissue. These TCRs come from a person aged 55 to 69 with lung adenocarcinoma.

The sample holds one count of this clone. This chain uses TRBV7-9 with TRBJ2-7; D not certain. This CDR3 is built from 14 residues. Germline V gives CDR1 SEHNR, CDR2 FQNEAQ (reference sequence). Trimming shortened V by 5 bases and J by 10 bases, and 21 bases separated the two germline ends. CDR3 sequence (DNA): TGTGCCAGCAGCCCCCCCAGTGAATCTTGGTATCAGTACTTC. It is translated as CASSPPSESWYQYF.

The V gene is TRBV7-9, the J gene TRBJ2-5; 9 nucleotides align to TRBD1. Trimming removed 5 bases from V and 5 bases from J; junction bases left unmatched: 9. Germline V gene sequence: CDR1 SEHNR, CDR2 FQNEAQ (reference sequence). The CDR3 has 15 residues. CDR3 sequence reads: CASSKQQGARETQYF. The CDR3 DNA is TGTGCCAGCAGCAAGCAACAGGGGGCCAGGGAGACCCAGTACTTC.

This clone has just a few counts. The gene calls are TRBV19 and TRBJ1-5; TRBD1 is a possible D gene (5 bases). Germline V lookup: CDR1 LNHDA, CDR2 SQIVND (reference sequence). Trimming left V 7 bases short and J 6 bases short, with 16 bases between. The CDR3 loop spans 14 amino acids. The DNA of the CDR3 is TGTGCCAGTATGGGCAGGGTATCAAGTCAGCCCCAGCATTTT. Its translation is CASMGRVSSQPQHF.

About this clone: Other nucleotide sequences in the sample specify the same CDR3. V gene TRBV4-1 combines with J gene TRBJ2-3, with 10 bases aligning to TRBD2. The length of the CDR3 is 15 residues. J gave up 9 bases and V 0 bases, and 6 bases lay outside the gene matches. CDR1 is MGHRA, CDR2 YSYEKL, per germline. CDR3: CASSQDVASGRTQYF. The CDR3 nucleotides are TGCGCCAGCAGCCAAGATGTGGCTAGCGGGAGAACGCAGTATTTT.

This chain joins TRBV28 and TRBJ2-1, with D hard to call. The germline gives CDR1 MDHEN, CDR2 SYDVKM. The CDR3 sequence is 17 residues long. V was cut by 5 bases and J by 2 bases, with 19 bases left in between. Here the CDR3 reads CASSMIFGGDTYNEQFF. As DNA, the CDR3 is TGTGCCAGCAGTATGATTTTTGGTGGGGATACCTACAATGAGCAGTTCTTC.

CDR3 protein: CASSLNPQGAGNTIYF. CDR3 in DNA: TGTGCCAGCAGCTTAAATCCTCAGGGGGCAGGAAACACCATATATTTT. The genes are TRBV7-3 and TRBJ1-3, with 8 bases matching TRBD1. V shed 1 base and J 4 bases; nucleotides not matched to a gene: 6. Per the germline V gene, CDR1 is SGHTA and CDR2 is FQGTGA. This CDR3 region has 16 residues.

This chain links TRBV6-5 with TRBJ2-4; TRBD2 might be the D (6 bases). Trimming removed 7 bases at V and 7 bases at J, with 14 bases between. Germline CDR1 is MNHEY and CDR2 is SVGAGI. CDR3 size: 13 residues. In nucleotides, the CDR3 is TGTGCCAGCACCTTACGGGACTCGAACATTCAGTACTTC. It yields the protein CASTLRDSNIQYF.

V and J are TRBV29-1 and TRBJ2-5; 7 bases align to TRBD2. CDR3 length: 14 residues. Trimming at V came to 1 base and at J to 4 bases, leaving 6 bases not matched to a gene. Germline loops: CDR1 SQVTM, CDR2 ANQGSEA. As DNA, the CDR3 is TGCAGCGTTGAAGGCGGGGGAGTAGGAGAGACCCAGTACTTC. Translating gives CSVEGGGVGETQYF.

The rearrangement joins TRBV28 to TRBJ2-7; D is undetermined. The germline V and J ends were trimmed by 1 base and 9 bases, with 10 bases remaining between them. The CDR3 is made up of 12 amino acids. Germline assignment: CDR1 MDHEN and CDR2 SYDVKM. Written as DNA, the CDR3 is TGTGCCAGCAGTTTATCGCCCGGACGGCAGTACTTC. Protein sequence: CASSLSPGRQYF.

CDR3 loop: CASSPRLAGAYEQYF. CDR3 coding DNA: TGTGCCAGCAGCCCCCGACTAGCGGGAGCCTACGAGCAGTACTTC. The chain recombines TRBV11-2 with TRBJ2-7; 12 nucleotides line up with TRBD2. The CDR3 extends over 15 amino acids. Germline CDR1 SGHAT, CDR2 FQNNGV. The V and J ends lost 5 bases and 2 bases, in that order; junction bases with no gene match: 4.

The rearrangement joins TRBV7-8 to TRBJ1-4; 10 bases align to TRBD1. The junction had 9 bases not matched to a gene; V was cut back by 5 bases and J by 0 bases. The length of the CDR3 is 18 residues. Germline CDR1 reads SGHVS; CDR2 reads FQNEAQ. CDR3 coding DNA: TGTGCCAGCAGCCCCGACAGGGGGCTAATAACAACTAATGAAAAACTGTTTTTT. This encodes CASSPDRGLITTNEKLFF.

This chain links TRBV30 with TRBJ2-1; D might be TRBD1 (5 bases). The V end lost 2 bases, the J end lost 7 bases, and 15 bases lay between the germline ends. CDR3 length: 14 residues. Germline values: CDR1 GTSNPN, CDR2 SVGIG (reference sequence). The CDR3 coding sequence is TGTGCCTGGAGTCCCAGGGCGGAGCCTAATGAGCAGTTCTTC. It translates to CAWSPRAEPNEQFF.

This clone was picked up a small number of times. This rearrangement joins TRBV18 to TRBJ2-3; D is unclear. The CDR3 runs to 15 residues. V was cut by 3 bases and J by 0 bases, with 10 bases left in between. Per germline, CDR1 KGHSH and CDR2 LQKENI. Here the CDR3 reads CASSPKLTSTDTQYF. CDR3 bases: TGTGCCAGCTCACCGAAGCTGACGAGCACAGATACGCAGTATTTT.

This clone was counted a few times. Other DNA sequences of this sample code for an identical CDR3. The chain uses TRBV7-9 and TRBJ1-4; D is unresolved. This CDR3 is 14 amino acids long. Germline CDR1 SEHNR, CDR2 FQNEAQ (reference sequence). The V end was cut by 2 bases, the J end by 1 base, with 5 bases between. The CDR3 DNA sequence: TGTGCCAGCAGCTTATGGGGAACTAATGAAAAACTGTTTTTT. Translating it yields CASSLWGTNEKLFF.

CDR3 in amino acids: CASSLEPNTEAFF. The CDR3 bases are TGTGCCAGCAGCTTAGAGCCAAACACTGAAGCTTTCTTT. The V and J genes are TRBV11-2 and TRBJ1-1; D ambiguous. Germline V lookup: CDR1 SGHAT, CDR2 FQNNGV. The V gene lost 0 bases and the J gene lost 2 bases, with 4 bases spanning the gap. The length of the CDR3 is 13 residues. The full variable domain, with the rest looked up from reference TRBV11-2 and TRBJ1-1, is EAGVAQSPRYKIIEKRQSVAFWCNPISGHATLYWYQQILGQGPKLLIQFQNNGVVDDSQLPKDRFSAERLKGVDSTLKIQPAKLEDSAVYLCASSLEPNTEAFFGQGTRLTVV.

CDR3 protein: CASSPRRMNTEAFF. The CDR3 bases are TGTGCCAGCTCACCACGACGGATGAACACTGAAGCTTTCTTT. The chain employs TRBV18 and TRBJ1-1, with D unclear. V was shortened by 1 base and J by 0 bases, with 6 bases between the two germline ends. CDR3 size: 14 residues. From germline, CDR1 is KGHSH and CDR2 LQKENI.

The rearrangement links TRBV7-9 to TRBJ1-3, with a possible D match to TRBD1 (5 bases). V was shortened by 8 bases and J by 4 bases, with 18 bases between the two germline ends. The CDR3 sequence is 15 residues long. Germline V gene lookup returns CDR1 SEHNR and CDR2 FQNEAQ (reference sequence). The CDR3 nucleotides read TGTGCCAGCCAAGAGCCACGGCAGGGAGGAAACACCATATATTTT. Residues: CASQEPRQGGNTIYF.

This chain connects TRBV30 to TRBJ1-2; TRBD1 is a possible D gene (6 bases). The V end lost 3 bases, the J end lost 7 bases, and 15 bases lay between the germline ends. This CDR3 is 13 amino acids long. Germline V gene data show CDR1 as GTSNPN and CDR2 as SVGIG (reference sequence). The CDR3 spells CAWRPNRAGGYTF. CDR3 in DNA: TGTGCCTGGAGACCGAACAGGGCGGGTGGCTACACCTTC.

This clone was counted once. This sequence joins TRBV19 and TRBJ2-1, with D unclear. Germline V gene data show CDR1 as LNHDA and CDR2 as SQIVND (reference sequence). The ends were cut back, 1 base at V and 10 bases at J, with 5 bases in the middle. CDR3 length: 11 amino acids. The CDR3 bases are TGTGCCAGTAGTATAGTTCACGAGCAGTTCTTC. The encoded protein is CASSIVHEQFF.

The rearrangement links TRBV28 to TRBJ1-3; D gene unclear. V lost 6 bases, J lost 4 bases, and 19 bases lay in between. The germline V gene has CDR1 MDHEN and CDR2 SYDVKM. The CDR3 has 16 amino acids. The CDR3 loop is CASSAPARARGNTIYF. CDR3 DNA sequence: TGTGCCAGCAGCGCTCCCGCGCGGGCCAGGGGAAACACCATATATTTT. Complete variable domain (other parts from reference TRBV28 and TRBJ1-3): DVKVTQSSRYLVKRTGEKVFLECVQDMDHENMFWYRQDPGLGLRLIYFSYDVKMKEKGDIPEGYSVSREKKERFSLILESASTNQTSMYLCASSAPARARGNTIYFGEGSWLTVV.

This clone has just one count. The chain is built from TRBV25-1 and TRBJ2-1; 10 bases are shared with TRBD2. CDR1 is MGHDK, CDR2 SYGVNS, per germline. This CDR3 contains 15 residues. With V trimmed by 6 bases and J by 6 bases, 8 bases remained unmatched. Here the CDR3 reads CASSNTLAGTNEQFF. The DNA for the CDR3 is TGTGCCAGCAGCAACACACTAGCGGGAACCAATGAGCAGTTCTTC. The variable domain in full, with the rest retrieved from reference TRBV25-1 and TRBJ2-1, is EADIYQTPRYLVIGTGKKITLECSQTMGHDKMYWYQQDPGMELHLIHYSYGVNSTEKGDLSSESTVSRIRTEHFPLTLESARPSHTSQYLCASSNTLAGTNEQFFGPGTRLTVL.

V gene TRBV7-2 combines with J gene TRBJ2-3; TRBD2 matches at 7 bases. The CDR3 is 17 residues long. Germline-derived CDR1 and CDR2 are SGHTA and FQGNSA. The V segment lost 2 bases and the J segment 2 bases; nucleotides outside the gene matches: 10. The CDR3 DNA follows: TGTGCCAGCAGCTTAAAGTGGGGGGGTCTCAACACAGATACGCAGTATTTT. Amino acids: CASSLKWGGLNTDTQYF.

The CDR3 bases are TGTGCCAGCAGCTTTCAGGGGGTGAATGAGCAGTTCTTC. It codes for CASSFQGVNEQFF. The chain recombines TRBV5-4 with TRBJ2-1; 7 nucleotides match TRBD1. V dropped 2 bases and J dropped 7; count of bases not matched to a gene: 3. The germline V gene encodes CDR1 SGHNT and CDR2 YYREEE (reference sequence). The length of the CDR3 is 13 residues.

The V gene is TRBV15, the J gene TRBJ1-1; maybe TRBD1 (5 bases). Per the germline V gene, CDR1 is LNHNV and CDR2 is YYDKDF (reference sequence). The CDR3 length is 14 residues. Deletions cut 5 bases from V and 5 bases from J, with 15 bases between. The CDR3 is CATSLPGPTTEAFF. CDR3 in DNA: TGTGCCACCAGCTTACCGGGACCCACAACTGAAGCTTTCTTT. The entire variable domain, with the rest obtained from reference TRBV15 and TRBJ1-1, is as follows: DAMVIQNPRYQVTQFGKPVTLSCSQTLNHNVMYWYQQKSSQAPKLLFHYYDKDFNNEADTPDNFQSRRPNTSFCFLDIRSPGLGDTAMYLCATSLPGPTTEAFFGQGTRLTVV.

The CDR3 region is CASSLGLGLQFF. CDR3 nucleotides: TGTGCCAGCAGTTTAGGATTAGGACTCCAGTTCTTC. V usage is TRBV28 and J usage is TRBJ2-1; the D gene is possibly TRBD2 (5 bases). The CDR3 totals 12 residues. Germline V gives CDR1 MDHEN, CDR2 SYDVKM. V lost 2 bases to trimming and J lost 13 bases, with 12 bases between them.

The gene calls are TRBV7-9 and TRBJ1-1; 9 nucleotides align to TRBD1. The junction had 11 bases not matched to a gene; V was cut back by 5 bases and J by 4 bases. Germline CDR1 and CDR2: SEHNR and FQNEAQ (reference sequence). The CDR3 is 16 amino acids. CDR3 sequence reads: CASSHPGQGGITEAFF. The CDR3 bases are TGTGCCAGCAGCCACCCGGGACAGGGTGGTATCACTGAAGCTTTCTTT.

V gene TRBV27 combines with J gene TRBJ2-6; no clear D gene. V was clipped by 4 bases and J by 2 bases, with 9 bases between them. Germline CDR1 and CDR2: MNHEY and SMNVEV (reference sequence). The CDR3 is 15 residues long. CDR3 loop: CASSSPTAGANVLTF. The CDR3 DNA sequence: TGTGCCAGCAGTTCCCCCACAGCTGGGGCCAACGTCCTGACTTTC.

This clone was detected only once. The chain joins TRBV14 to TRBJ1-3; D is ambiguous. This CDR3 comprises 13 residues. Looked up from germline, CDR1 is SGHDN and CDR2 is FVKESK. Trimming cost V 1 base and J 0 bases, with 1 base left between them. The CDR3 here is CASSQASGNTIYF. CDR3 coding DNA: TGTGCCAGCAGCCAAGCCTCTGGAAACACCATATATTTT. Using reference TRBV14 and TRBJ1-3 for the parts outside the CDR3, the full variable domain is EAGVTQFPSHSVIEKGQTVTLRCDPISGHDNLYWYRRVMGKEIKFLLHFVKESKQDESGMPNNRFLAERTGGTYSTLKVQPAELEDSGVYFCASSQASGNTIYFGEGSWLTVV.

This chain uses TRBV10-2 with TRBJ2-2; no clear D. Germline loops: CDR1 WSHSY, CDR2 SAAADI. V was shortened by 8 bases and J by 5 bases, with 12 bases between the two germline ends. The length of the CDR3 is 13 residues. The DNA of the CDR3 is TGCGCCAGCGGCAGTCCATGGACCGGGGAGCTGTTTTTT. The encoded protein is CASGSPWTGELFF.

This rearrangement joins TRBV30 to TRBJ2-5; tentatively, D is TRBD2 (5 bases). The CDR3 has 12 residues. Germline lookup yields CDR1 GTSNPN and CDR2 SVGIG (reference sequence). CDR3 bases: TGTGGCGCGACCGGAGGACTGGAGACCCAGTACTTC. Protein product: CGATGGLETQYF.

The CDR3 nucleotides are TGTGCCAGCTCAGACAGGCTCACTGAAGCTTTCTTT. It codes for CASSDRLTEAFF. The rearrangement joins TRBV11-3 to TRBJ1-1, with D possibly being TRBD1 (6 bases). Looked up from germline, CDR1 is SGHNT and CDR2 is YENEEA. Trimming left V 8 bases short and J 4 bases short, with 11 bases between. CDR3 size: 12 residues. The full variable domain, in which reference TRBV11-3 and TRBJ1-1 provide the parts outside the CDR3, is EAGVVQSPRYKIIEKKQPVAFWCNPISGHNTLYWYLQNLGQGPELLIRYENEEAVDDSQLPKDRFSAERLKGVDSTLKIQPAELGDSAVYLCASSDRLTEAFFGQGTRLTVV.

This clone was counted a single time. The chain joins TRBV30 to TRBJ2-1; maybe TRBD2 (5 bases). V was cut by 4 bases and J by 3 bases, with 13 bases left in between. Germline-derived CDR1 and CDR2 are GTSNPN and SVGIG (reference sequence). The CDR3 is 14 residues long. The CDR3 is CAWTSTSGYNEQFF. As DNA, the CDR3 is TGTGCCTGGACTAGCACGTCAGGCTACAATGAGCAGTTCTTC. Drawing the rest from reference TRBV30 and TRBJ2-1, the complete variable domain is SQTIHQWPATLVQPVGSPLSLECTVEGTSNPNLYWYRQAAGRGLQLLFYSVGIGQISSEVPQNLSASRPQDRQFILSSKKLLLSDSGFYLCAWTSTSGYNEQFFGPGTRLTVL.